These T cell receptor beta chains were read from a single sample in a study of cytomegalovirus exposure and HLA in healthy donors. TCRdb keeps only in-frame clones here, not all; method: immunoSEQ multiplex PCR. The sample has some 99,000 clones; around 86% are singletons. The specimen was PBMCs. The receptors stem from a woman under 40 in good health and CMV-seronegative. Both conserved end residues are part of each CDR3. D genes are given only for firm matches. A clone size is listed for some rows: how often the clone was seen (once, few, many), or a class if it is expanded.

cdr3_nt cdr3_aa j_call cdr3_length d_call v_call clone_size
TGTGCCAGCAGCTTCCGGGACAGGGGGGTCTTGGGCCAAGAGACCCAGTACTTC CASSFRDRGVLGQETQYF TRBJ2-5 18 TRBD1 TRBV5-8 .
TGTGCCAGCACCACATCCGGGGCCAACGTCCTGACTTTC CASTTSGANVLTF TRBJ2-6 13 . TRBV18 .
TGTGCCAGTAGTATGCGGGCCTCGGGAGGGGACCGTAACTATGGCTACACCTTC CASSMRASGGDRNYGYTF TRBJ1-2 18 . TRBV19 .
TGTGCCACGGGACACCGGGCCTCCTACGAGCAGTACTTC CATGHRASYEQYF TRBJ2-7 13 . TRBV6-1 .
TGTGCCAGCAGTTACTCGTCGGCAGGGGCTAGCAACGAGCAGTACTTC CASSYSSAGASNEQYF TRBJ2-7 16 . TRBV6-5 .
TGTGCCTGGAGTGTGACGAGGACTAGCGGGATCACAGATACGCAGTATTTT CAWSVTRTSGITDTQYF TRBJ2-3 17 TRBD2 TRBV30 .
TGCGCCAGCAGCTTAACCCCCGACCCCTCTACAGGGGGGGGCTACACCTTC CASSLTPDPSTGGGYTF TRBJ1-2 17 TRBD1 TRBV5-1 .
TGTGCCAGCAGCAAAGGCGCCGAGGATGGCTACACCTTC CASSKGAEDGYTF TRBJ1-2 13 . TRBV11-3 .
TGTGCCAGCAGCCCCCGTGGTAGCGGGGCTTCCTCTAGCACAGATACGCAGTATTTT CASSPRGSGASSSTDTQYF TRBJ2-3 19 TRBD2 TRBV7-2 once
TGTGCCAGTAGAGGGACAGGGTCGAGGTACGAGCAGTACTTC CASRGTGSRYEQYF TRBJ2-7 14 TRBD1 TRBV19 .
TGTGCCATCAGACAGGGGCTGGATCAGCCCCAGCATTTT CAIRQGLDQPQHF TRBJ1-5 13 TRBD1 TRBV10-3 .
TGTGCCAGCAGCGTACTCTTGGGGCGGGGCCTAGCCAAAAACATTCAGTACTTC CASSVLLGRGLAKNIQYF TRBJ2-4 18 . TRBV9 .
TGCGCCAGCAGCCAAGTCCCCTCTACAGGTTTCTACGGCTACACCTTC CASSQVPSTGFYGYTF TRBJ1-2 16 . TRBV4-1 .
TGTGCCAGCAGCTTGGACAGGGCCGCTGGAAACACCATATATTTT CASSLDRAAGNTIYF TRBJ1-3 15 TRBD1 TRBV7-9 .
TGTGCCAGCAGCTTAGGGTCGGGGGTTGAAGCTTTCTTT CASSLGSGVEAFF TRBJ1-1 13 . TRBV7-9 once
TGTGCCAGTAGTATCTCTGGGACTAGCGATGGGTCCTACAATGAGCAGTTCTTC CASSISGTSDGSYNEQFF TRBJ2-1 18 TRBD2 TRBV19 .
TGCGCCAGCAGCTTGGGGACTAGCGGGAGGGGTGGGAATGAGCAGTTCTTC CASSLGTSGRGGNEQFF TRBJ2-1 17 TRBD2 TRBV5-1 once
TGCGCCAGCAGCCAAACGGGGACCCGGGGGGATACGCAGTATTTT CASSQTGTRGDTQYF TRBJ2-3 15 . TRBV4-1 .
TGTGCCAGCAGCTTAGAACAGGGGAGTGGCTACACCTTC CASSLEQGSGYTF TRBJ1-2 13 TRBD1 TRBV7-9 .
TGCGCCAGTACCAAAGGCTGGGGACAGGGAGCCTACGAGCAGTACTTC CASTKGWGQGAYEQYF TRBJ2-7 16 TRBD1 TRBV5-1 .
TGCGCCAGCAGCTTGGCACTCGGGGGGAACGAGCAGTACTTC CASSLALGGNEQYF TRBJ2-7 14 TRBD2 TRBV5-1 .
TGTGCCAGCAGTGCAAGGACTAGCGTCACGACCGGGGAGCTGTTTTTT CASSARTSVTTGELFF TRBJ2-2 16 TRBD2 TRBV6-4 .
TGTGCCAGTAGTAAAGGACTAGCGGGAATTAGCACCGGGGAGCTGTTTTTT CASSKGLAGISTGELFF TRBJ2-2 17 TRBD2 TRBV19 .
TGTGCCAGCAGTTACTCCTCTAATCAGCCCCAGCATTTT CASSYSSNQPQHF TRBJ1-5 13 . TRBV6-5 .
TGTGCCAGTAGTATAGGTGGCGGGAGGTCGAACAATGAGCAGTTCTTC CASSIGGGRSNNEQFF TRBJ2-1 16 TRBD2 TRBV19 .
TGCGCCAGCAGCCTTACCGGACAGGGCCAGCAGAATTCACCCCTCCACTTT CASSLTGQGQQNSPLHF TRBJ1-6 17 TRBD1 TRBV4-1 .
TGCGCCAGCAGCCCCTCCGGGAGCCCCTACGAGCAGTACTTC CASSPSGSPYEQYF TRBJ2-7 14 . TRBV5-1 .
TGTGCCAGCTCACCATTTACGGGAACCTCTACAGATACGCAGTATTTT CASSPFTGTSTDTQYF TRBJ2-3 16 . TRBV18 .
TGTGCCAGCAGCCCGAAAGCCCAACTATCGGGACAGGGGGCTCTCGGTGGAAACACCATATATTTT CASSPKAQLSGQGALGGNTIYF TRBJ1-3 22 TRBD1 TRBV7-4 .
TGTGCCAGCGGACAGGGGCCAAGGGAGCAGTTCTTC CASGQGPREQFF TRBJ2-1 12 TRBD1 TRBV27 .
TGTGCCAGCAGTAGAAGTAGCGGGAGGGCCGAGACCCAGTACTTC CASSRSSGRAETQYF TRBJ2-5 15 TRBD2 TRBV2 .
TGCAGCGTGGGACAGGGGAGGGGTGGCTACACCTTC CSVGQGRGGYTF TRBJ1-2 12 TRBD1 TRBV29-1 .
TGTGCCAGCAGTTTTCCTAGCGGGAGCCTCGCAGATACGCAGTATTTT CASSFPSGSLADTQYF TRBJ2-3 16 TRBD2 TRBV28 .
TGTGCCAGCATACTCGGCACAGATACGCAGTATTTT CASILGTDTQYF TRBJ2-3 12 . TRBV27 .
TGTGCCAGCAGCTCGACAGGGGATGGCTACACCTTC CASSSTGDGYTF TRBJ1-2 12 TRBD1 TRBV25-1 .
TGTGCCAGCAGGCTCCTGGCGGGTGTCAATCAGCCCCAGCATTTT CASRLLAGVNQPQHF TRBJ1-5 15 . TRBV6-5 .
TGTGCCAGCAGCCGGGGAGGAATTTCCTACGAGCAGTACTTC CASSRGGISYEQYF TRBJ2-7 14 . TRBV14 .
TGTGCCAGCAGCTTAGCCGGGACAGGGAGCAATGAGCAGTTCTTC CASSLAGTGSNEQFF TRBJ2-1 15 TRBD1 TRBV11-3 .
TGTGCCAGCAGCTTGGGTCTTATCGCCAAAAACATTCAGTACTTC CASSLGLIAKNIQYF TRBJ2-4 15 . TRBV5-8 once
TGTGCCTGGACCCCGAACACCCTCGATGAAAAACTGTTTTTT CAWTPNTLDEKLFF TRBJ1-4 14 . TRBV30 .
TGTGCCTGGACGGGAGTCGGGACCGGGGAGCTGTTTTTT CAWTGVGTGELFF TRBJ2-2 13 . TRBV30 once
TGTGCCAGCAGCTTTGGACAGCCCCTAGGACCCCAGCATTTT CASSFGQPLGPQHF TRBJ1-5 14 . TRBV5-5 .
TGCGCCAGCAGCCAAGATTTGCTAGCGGGGACGAATGAGCAGTTCTTC CASSQDLLAGTNEQFF TRBJ2-1 16 TRBD2 TRBV4-1 .
TGTGCCAGCAGTTCTGACAGGGGGCGGTCAACTAATGAAAAACTGTTTTTT CASSSDRGRSTNEKLFF TRBJ1-4 17 TRBD1 TRBV27 .
TGTGCCTGGAGTGTGCCGGGGTCGGTCACTGAAGCTTTCTTT CAWSVPGSVTEAFF TRBJ1-1 14 . TRBV30 .
TGTGCCAGCCGTTCGGAAAGGGACAGGCGGGACTTC CASRSERDRRDF TRBJ2-4 12 TRBD1 TRBV2 .
TGTGCCAGCAGTGGAAACAGGGGAGAGACCCAGTACTTC CASSGNRGETQYF TRBJ2-5 13 TRBD1 TRBV2 .
TGTGCCAGCAGCCGTACACCAACTAGGGCAGAGACCCAGTACTTC CASSRTPTRAETQYF TRBJ2-5 15 . TRBV11-1 .